Listed below are T cell receptor beta chains from one sample, sequenced in a study of identifying expanded T cells in peripheral blood. Sequencing was performed with immunoSEQ multiplex PCR; in TCRdb, only in-frame clones are kept and a portion is missing. Among fewer than 65,000 clones listed, about 87% were seen once. Input material: blood. All receptors derive from a person aged 18 to 75 in good health. The CDR3 runs from the conserved cysteine through the conserved F or W. A D gene is named only where the DNA matches it firmly. Size is omitted from some rows. Given values are once, few, many or a class for expanded clones.

size	D	V	J	CDR3	DNA
-	-	TRBV7-9	TRBJ2-2	CASSNRQKANTGELFF	TGTGCCAGCAGCAACCGACAGAAAGCGAACACCGGGGAGCTGTTTTTT
-	-	TRBV5-1	TRBJ2-7	CASSLGSIYEQYF	TGCGCCAGCAGCTTGGGTAGTATCTACGAGCAGTACTTC
-	-	TRBV5-4	TRBJ2-7	CASSLEANYEQYF	TGTGCCAGCAGCTTGGAGGCCAACTACGAGCAGTACTTC
-	-	TRBV19	TRBJ2-7	CASSIDLVLSSYEQYF	TGTGCCAGTAGTATAGATCTGGTCTTGAGCTCCTACGAGCAGTACTTC
once	TRBD1	TRBV29-1	TRBJ2-2	CSVQTGGGNGELFF	TGCAGCGTCCAGACAGGGGGCGGTAACGGGGAGCTGTTTTTT
-	-	TRBV15	TRBJ2-3	CATSKEQGGPDTQYF	TGTGCCACCAGCAAAGAGCAGGGGGGCCCAGATACGCAGTATTTT
-	-	TRBV6-1	TRBJ1-1	CASEGDPQGRTEAFF	TGTGCCAGCGAAGGAGATCCCCAGGGGAGGACTGAAGCTTTCTTT
-	TRBD1	TRBV19	TRBJ2-3	CASNSPGQGPDTQYF	TGTGCCAGTAACTCGCCGGGACAGGGGCCAGATACGCAGTATTTT
once	TRBD1	TRBV28	TRBJ2-1	CASSSADRVNEQFF	TGTGCCAGCAGTTCGGCGGACAGGGTGAATGAGCAGTTCTTC
once	-	TRBV4-3	TRBJ2-3	CASSQEGQPSTDTQYF	TGCGCCAGCAGCCAAGAAGGACAGCCGAGCACAGATACGCAGTATTTT
-	-	TRBV29-1	TRBJ2-1	CSVEETVHGEKFF	TGCAGCGTTGAAGAGACTGTCCATGGGGAAAAGTTCTTC
-	TRBD1	TRBV30	TRBJ2-1	CAWSDRDRDYNEQFF	TGTGCCTGGAGTGACCGGGACAGGGACTACAATGAGCAGTTCTTC
-	-	TRBV27	TRBJ2-1	CASSLGTYNEQFF	TGTGCCAGCAGTTTGGGGACCTACAATGAGCAGTTCTTC
-	-	TRBV7-7	TRBJ2-1	CASSLAVGDEQFF	TGTGCCAGCAGCTTAGCGGTGGGGGATGAGCAGTTCTTC
-	-	TRBV6-6	TRBJ2-1	CASSRDLHNEQFF	TGTGCCAGCAGTCGGGACCTCCACAATGAGCAGTTCTTC
once	TRBD2	TRBV7-9	TRBJ2-5	CASSSQTSGGSVTQYF	TGTGCCAGCAGCTCTCAGACTAGCGGGGGCTCGGTGACCCAGTACTTC
-	TRBD1	TRBV7-2	TRBJ1-2	CASSVGQGPSYGYTF	TGTGCCAGCAGCGTGGGACAGGGCCCTTCCTATGGCTACACCTTC
-	TRBD1	TRBV27	TRBJ2-7	CASATGQGLYEQYF	TGTGCCAGCGCAACGGGACAGGGCCTCTACGAGCAGTACTTC
few	-	TRBV6-4	TRBJ1-2	CASSEGINYGYTF	TGTGCCAGCAGTGAGGGGATTAACTATGGCTACACCTTC
-	TRBD1	TRBV6-5	TRBJ1-1	CASSYSPGGPWTEAFF	TGTGCCAGCAGTTACAGCCCAGGGGGACCTTGGACTGAAGCTTTCTTT
-	TRBD2	TRBV6-4	TRBJ2-3	CASSSGGGTDTQYF	TGTGCCAGCAGTAGCGGGGGGGGCACAGATACGCAGTATTTT
medium-sized	TRBD1	TRBV6-1	TRBJ1-4	CASSVAGGSVGKLFF	TGTGCCAGCAGTGTGGCAGGGGGAAGTGTCGGAAAACTGTTTTTT
few	TRBD2	TRBV6-4	TRBJ2-2	CASSDSAGGHTGELFF	TGTGCCAGCAGTGACTCAGCGGGGGGGCACACCGGGGAGCTGTTTTTT
few	TRBD1	TRBV5-6	TRBJ1-1	CASSLGQGVTEAFF	TGTGCCAGCAGCTTGGGACAGGGCGTCACTGAAGCTTTCTTT
-	TRBD2	TRBV2	TRBJ2-2	CASRVLAGGLLGYTGELFF	TGTGCCAGCAGGGTGCTAGCGGGAGGGCTCTTGGGGTACACCGGGGAGCTGTTTTTT
-	TRBD2	TRBV10-3	TRBJ2-7	CAIGKGLADPKEQYF	TGTGCCATCGGAAAGGGACTAGCGGACCCTAAAGAGCAGTACTTC
-	-	TRBV6-5	TRBJ2-7	CASKGQRWGEQYF	TGTGCCAGCAAGGGTCAGAGGTGGGGCGAGCAGTACTTC
-	-	TRBV5-1	TRBJ2-2	CASSLGAGELFF	TGCGCCAGCAGCTTGGGGGCCGGGGAGCTGTTTTTT
-	-	TRBV5-4	TRBJ1-2	CASSLGGNYGYTF	TGTGCCAGCAGCTTGGGGGGAAACTATGGCTACACCTTC
once	TRBD2	TRBV7-7	TRBJ2-1	CASSLKPGTSWNEQFF	TGTGCCAGCAGCTTAAAACCCGGGACTAGCTGGAATGAGCAGTTCTTC
-	TRBD1	TRBV14	TRBJ1-6	CASSPGQGIYSPLHF	TGTGCCAGCAGCCCTGGACAGGGAATCTATTCACCCCTCCACTTT
-	TRBD2	TRBV6-4	TRBJ2-2	CASSEEGGSTGELFF	TGTGCCAGCAGTGAAGAGGGCGGGAGCACCGGGGAGCTGTTTTTT
-	-	TRBV28	TRBJ1-5	CASSSWLSQHF	TGTGCCAGCAGTTCGTGGCTGTCCCAGCATTTT
-	-	TRBV7-9	TRBJ1-6	CASSLGGGGSPLHF	TGTGCCAGCAGCTTAGGGGGAGGAGGGTCACCCCTCCACTTT
few	TRBD1	TRBV7-2	TRBJ1-5	CASSWTGVGQPQHF	TGTGCCAGCAGCTGGACAGGGGTTGGTCAGCCCCAGCATTTT
-	-	TRBV5-6	TRBJ2-7	CASSVNRAYEQYF	TGTGCCAGCAGCGTTAATAGGGCCTACGAGCAGTACTTC